The 22 T cell receptor beta chains listed next were all sequenced from one sample in a study of cytomegalovirus exposure and HLA in healthy donors. Data came from immunoSEQ multiplex PCR; TCRdb stores just in-frame clones and leaves some out. The profile covers hundreds of thousands of clones, with approximately 87% appearing a single time and roughly 5.5% taken by the ten largest. The sample comprised PBMCs. The receptors were sampled from a woman aged 18-29 years in good health and CMV-seronegative.

V usage is TRBV19 and J usage is TRBJ1-2; the match to TRBD1 covers 9 bases. This CDR3 has 13 residues. The V segment lost 9 bases and the J segment 4 bases; nucleotides outside the gene matches: 6. Germline V CDR1 and CDR2: LNHDA, SQIVND (reference sequence). The CDR3, as DNA: TGTGCCAGCCAAGGGACAGGGCCCTATGGCTACACCTTC. Amino acids: CASQGTGPYGYTF.

The chain recombines TRBV15 with TRBJ1-1, with D possibly being TRBD1 (5 bases). This CDR3 has 16 residues. V dropped 3 bases and J dropped 0 bases, with 14 bases sitting between them. The germline V gene has CDR1 LNHNV and CDR2 YYDKDF (reference sequence). The CDR3 DNA reads TGTGCCACCAGCAGCGACCGGGGCGTCCTGAACACTGAAGCTTTCTTT. It encodes CATSSDRGVLNTEAFF.

This chain joins TRBV6-5 and TRBJ2-3, with 7 bases that match TRBD2. This CDR3 has 15 residues. The ends lost 7 bases at V and 2 bases at J; junction bases unmatched: 9. The germline CDR1 and CDR2 sequences are MNHEY and SVGAGI. Here the CDR3 DNA reads TGTGCCAGCACCGCCACCCTAGCGGCCACAGATACGCAGTATTTT. It codes for CASTATLAATDTQYF.

The rearrangement uses TRBV18 and TRBJ1-2; TRBD1 might be the D (5 bases). Germline loops: CDR1 KGHSH, CDR2 LQKENI. With 3 bases removed from V and 9 bases from J, the gap between germline ends came to 20 bases. The CDR3 is made up of 15 amino acids. This CDR3 is CASSPDSLKGDRYTF. The CDR3 nucleotides are TGTGCCAGCTCACCCGACAGCCTTAAAGGTGATCGCTACACCTTC.

The chain couples TRBV14 to TRBJ2-2; D not resolved. There are 16 residues in the CDR3. V gave up 0 bases and J gave up 5 bases, with 13 bases separating them. Germline V lookup: CDR1 SGHDN, CDR2 FVKESK. CDR3 sequence: CASSQDQGWWTGELFF. As DNA, the CDR3 is TGTGCCAGCAGCCAAGATCAAGGATGGTGGACCGGGGAGCTGTTTTTT.

The rearrangement links TRBV5-1 to TRBJ2-7; D unclear. In germline, CDR1 is SGHRS, CDR2 YFSETQ. This CDR3 has 15 residues. V was cut by 0 bases and J by 3 bases, with 13 bases left in between. Here the CDR3 DNA reads TGCGCCAGCAGCTTGGCCCTTCAAGCCAACTACGAGCAGTACTTC. Translation: CASSLALQANYEQYF.

The chain employs TRBV29-1 and TRBJ2-7, with D perhaps assigned TRBD1 or TRBD2 (6 bases each). The CDR3 is made up of 14 amino acids. With 4 bases removed from V and 0 bases from J, the gap between germline ends came to 13 bases. Looked up from germline, CDR1 is SQVTM and CDR2 is ANQGSEA. CDR3 protein: CSVGGAGFSYEQYF. The CDR3 DNA reads as TGCAGCGTTGGGGGGGCGGGATTCTCCTACGAGCAGTACTTC.

This chain uses TRBV30 with TRBJ1-2; maybe TRBD1 (5 bases). This CDR3 region has 13 residues. Germline V CDR1 and CDR2: GTSNPN, SVGIG (reference sequence). V dropped 4 bases and J dropped 4 bases, with 13 bases sitting between them. Written as DNA, the CDR3 is TGTGCCTGGACCCTAACAGGATCCTATGGCTACACCTTC. This translates into CAWTLTGSYGYTF.

The gene calls are TRBV30 and TRBJ1-5; D not certain. The germline CDR1 and CDR2 sequences are GTSNPN and SVGIG (reference sequence). V lost 5 bases and J 4 bases, leaving 12 bases between the germline ends. The CDR3 has 13 residues. DNA of the CDR3: TGTGCCTGGGCGGGGAGCCCTAATCAGCCCCAGCATTTT. Protein product: CAWAGSPNQPQHF.

The rearrangement uses TRBV2 and TRBJ2-1, with 7 bases aligning to TRBD2. This CDR3 is built from 14 residues. V gave up 5 bases and J gave up 5 bases; unmatched junction bases: 6. Germline CDR1 is SNHLY and CDR2 is FYNNEI. CDR3: CASSSGRANNEQFF. The CDR3 DNA is TGTGCCAGCAGTAGTGGGAGGGCAAACAATGAGCAGTTCTTC.

The chain links TRBV13 to TRBJ1-6; 8 bases fit TRBD1. CDR1 is PRHDT, CDR2 FYEKMQ, per germline (reference sequence). The CDR3 length is 18 residues. The J segment lost 2 bases and the V segment lost 5 bases, leaving 11 bases of the junction unmatched. CDR3 region: CASSINRGYLTYNSPLHF. CDR3 sequence (DNA): TGTGCCAGCAGCATCAACAGGGGGTACCTTACCTATAATTCACCCCTCCACTTT.

This chain joins TRBV19 and TRBJ1-2; D is unresolved. The CDR3 totals 12 residues. Between the trimmed V and J ends, which lost 0 bases and 3 bases, there was a span of 2 bases. The V gene's germline CDR1 is LNHDA and CDR2 SQIVND (reference sequence). CDR3 loop: CASSIDDYGYTF. The CDR3 DNA is TGTGCCAGTAGTATAGACGACTATGGCTACACCTTC.

V usage is TRBV11-2 and J usage is TRBJ2-1; TRBD2 matches 9 bases. Germline V gene lookup returns CDR1 SGHAT and CDR2 FQNNGV. The CDR3 totals 18 residues. V was pared by 5 bases and J by 6 bases, with 17 bases of the junction left unmatched. The CDR3 reads CASSRHPPKRGVSNEQFF. In nucleotides, the CDR3 is TGTGCCAGCAGCCGACATCCCCCTAAGCGGGGGGTCTCCAATGAGCAGTTCTTC.

The DNA of the CDR3 is TGTGCCAGCAGGAAAGGGTACGAGCAGTACTTC. Protein: CASRKGYEQYF. The rearrangement uses TRBV28 and TRBJ2-7; D call uncertain. Germline CDR1 reads MDHEN; CDR2 reads SYDVKM. V lost 6 bases and J 4 bases, leaving 7 bases between the germline ends. The CDR3 totals 11 residues.

The chain carries TRBV19 and TRBJ1-5, with D perhaps TRBD1 (5 bases). CDR3 length: 17 amino acids. V was cut by 2 bases and J by 3 bases, with 17 bases left in between. Germline V CDR1 and CDR2: LNHDA, SQIVND (reference sequence). The CDR3 protein is CASSIRPPDSYNQPQHF. The CDR3 DNA follows: TGTGCCAGTAGTATACGTCCCCCAGACAGCTACAATCAGCCCCAGCATTTT.

The rearrangement joins TRBV5-1 to TRBJ2-7; a weak D match, TRBD1 (6 bases). The CDR3 contains 15 residues. Germline loops: CDR1 SGHRS, CDR2 YFSETQ. Trimming shortened V by 2 bases and J by 5 bases, and 17 bases separated the two germline ends. CDR3 in amino acids: CASSFLVQGNDEQYF. The CDR3 nucleotides read TGCGCCAGCAGCTTTTTGGTACAGGGTAACGACGAGCAGTACTTC.

The chain combines TRBV7-3 with TRBJ2-3; TRBD2 aligns across 11 bases. Per the germline V gene, CDR1 is SGHTA and CDR2 is FQGTGA. J lost 0 bases, V lost 1 base, and 12 bases had no gene match. This CDR3 comprises 20 residues. CDR3 coding DNA: TGTGCCAGCAGCTTAAAAGGAGGGACTAGCGGCCTACTGAGCACAGATACGCAGTATTTT. Translation: CASSLKGGTSGLLSTDTQYF.

The rearrangement links TRBV6-1 to TRBJ1-2, with D tentatively TRBD1 (5 bases). Germline V lookup: CDR1 MNHNS, CDR2 SASEGT. Trimming cost V 2 bases and J 8 bases, with 18 bases left between them. The length of the CDR3 is 15 residues. The CDR3: CASSEWQARGTGYTF. The DNA for the CDR3 is TGTGCCAGCAGTGAATGGCAGGCTCGGGGGACGGGCTACACCTTC.

The chain employs TRBV7-9 and TRBJ1-2; D may be TRBD1 (6 bases). Germline V CDR1 and CDR2: SEHNR, FQNEAQ (reference sequence). There are 15 residues in the CDR3. V dropped 4 bases and J dropped 2 bases, with 14 bases sitting between them. DNA for the CDR3: TGTGCCAGCAGCTCCCGGGACAACGAGAACTATGGCTACACCTTC. Its protein is CASSSRDNENYGYTF.

The table lists this clone with a count of one. This rearrangement joins TRBV27 to TRBJ2-2; 11 positions match TRBD1. V shed 2 bases and J 6 bases; nucleotides not matched to a gene: 2. This CDR3 region has 15 residues. Germline V gives CDR1 MNHEY, CDR2 SMNVEV (reference sequence). Written as DNA, the CDR3 is TGTGCCAGCAGTTTAAGGACAGGGGGCTCCGGGGAGCTGTTTTTT. Translated: CASSLRTGGSGELFF.

The chain combines TRBV7-2 with TRBJ2-7; 7 bases align to TRBD1. CDR3 size: 15 residues. Per germline, CDR1 SGHTA and CDR2 FQGNSA. Trimming removed 2 bases from V and 1 base from J; junction bases left unmatched: 5. CDR3 in amino acids: CASSLLRGLSYEQYF. DNA of the CDR3: TGTGCCAGCAGCTTATTAAGGGGGCTTTCCTACGAGCAGTACTTC.

This chain joins TRBV7-9 and TRBJ2-6; D is uncertain. The CDR3 is 15 amino acids. Trimming took off 5 bases at V and 1 base at J, with 9 bases between the two ends. Looked up from germline, CDR1 is SEHNR and CDR2 is FQNEAQ (reference sequence). The CDR3 DNA is TGTGCCAGCAGCCCTAGGAGATCTGGGGCCAACGTCCTGACTTTC. It codes for CASSPRRSGANVLTF. Full variable domain (missing parts from reference TRBV7-9 and TRBJ2-6): DTGVSQNPRHKITKRGQNVTFRCDPISEHNRLYWYRQTLGQGPEFLTYFQNEAQLEKSRLLSDRFSAERPKGSFSTLEIQRTEQGDSAMYLCASSPRRSGANVLTFGAGSRLTVL.